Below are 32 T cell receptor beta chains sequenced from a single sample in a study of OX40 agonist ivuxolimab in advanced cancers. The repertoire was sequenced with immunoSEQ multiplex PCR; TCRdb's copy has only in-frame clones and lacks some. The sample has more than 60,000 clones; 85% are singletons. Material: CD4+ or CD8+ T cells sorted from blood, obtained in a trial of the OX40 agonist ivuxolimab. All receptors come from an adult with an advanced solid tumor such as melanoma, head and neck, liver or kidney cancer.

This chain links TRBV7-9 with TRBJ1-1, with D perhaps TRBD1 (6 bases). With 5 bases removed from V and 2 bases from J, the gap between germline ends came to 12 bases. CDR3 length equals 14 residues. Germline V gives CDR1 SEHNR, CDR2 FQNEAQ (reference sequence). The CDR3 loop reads CASSIPGHNTEAFF. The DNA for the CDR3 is TGTGCCAGCAGCATACCGGGACACAACACTGAAGCTTTCTTT.

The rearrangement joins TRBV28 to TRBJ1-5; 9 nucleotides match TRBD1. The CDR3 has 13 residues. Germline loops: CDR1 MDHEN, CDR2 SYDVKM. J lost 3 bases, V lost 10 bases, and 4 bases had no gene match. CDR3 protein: CANGQGYNQPQHF. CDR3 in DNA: TGTGCCAACGGACAGGGGTACAATCAGCCCCAGCATTTT.

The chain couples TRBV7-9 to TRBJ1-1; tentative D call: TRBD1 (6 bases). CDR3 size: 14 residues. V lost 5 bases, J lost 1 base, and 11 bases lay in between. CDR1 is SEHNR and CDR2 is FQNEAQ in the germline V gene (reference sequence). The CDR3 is CASSERGQNTEAFF. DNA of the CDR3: TGTGCCAGCAGCGAGAGGGGACAGAACACTGAAGCTTTCTTT.

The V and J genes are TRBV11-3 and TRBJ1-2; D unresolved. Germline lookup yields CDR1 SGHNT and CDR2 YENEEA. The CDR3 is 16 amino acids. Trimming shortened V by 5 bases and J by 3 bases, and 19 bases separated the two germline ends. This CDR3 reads CASSPEPCQGHYGYTF. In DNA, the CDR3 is TGTGCCAGCAGCCCCGAACCCTGTCAAGGCCACTATGGCTACACCTTC.

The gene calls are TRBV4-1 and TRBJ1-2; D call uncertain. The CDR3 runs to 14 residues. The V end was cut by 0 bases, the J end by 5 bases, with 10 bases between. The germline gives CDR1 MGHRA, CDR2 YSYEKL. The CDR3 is CASSQETSQYGYTF. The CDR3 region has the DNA TGCGCCAGCAGCCAAGAAACATCGCAATATGGCTACACCTTC.

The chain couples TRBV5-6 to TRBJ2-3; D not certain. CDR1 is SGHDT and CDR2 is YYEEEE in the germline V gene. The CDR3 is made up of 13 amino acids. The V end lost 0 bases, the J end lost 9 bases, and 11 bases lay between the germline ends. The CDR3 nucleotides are TGTGCCAGCAGCTTGGACGTAGTGCCGACGCAGTATTTT. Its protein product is CASSLDVVPTQYF.

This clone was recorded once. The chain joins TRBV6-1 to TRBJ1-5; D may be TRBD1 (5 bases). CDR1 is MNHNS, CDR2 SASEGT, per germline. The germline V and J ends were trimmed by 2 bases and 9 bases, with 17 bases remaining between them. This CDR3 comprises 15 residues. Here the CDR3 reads CASSEPGAHGSPQHF. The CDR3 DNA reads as TGTGCCAGCAGTGAACCCGGGGCTCACGGTTCGCCCCAGCATTTT.

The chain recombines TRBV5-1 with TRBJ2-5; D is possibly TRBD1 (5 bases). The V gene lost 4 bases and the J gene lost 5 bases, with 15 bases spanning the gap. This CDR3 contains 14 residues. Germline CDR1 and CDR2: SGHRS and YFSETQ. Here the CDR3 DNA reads TGCGCCAGCAGCCCAGCATTGGGGCCGGAGACCCAGTACTTC. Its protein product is CASSPALGPETQYF.

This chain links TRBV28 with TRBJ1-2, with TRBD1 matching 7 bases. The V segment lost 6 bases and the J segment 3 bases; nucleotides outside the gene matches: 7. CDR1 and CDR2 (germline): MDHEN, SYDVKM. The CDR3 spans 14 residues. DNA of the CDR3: TGTGCCAGCAGGACAGGGTTGCAGGACTATGGCTACACCTTC. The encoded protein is CASRTGLQDYGYTF.

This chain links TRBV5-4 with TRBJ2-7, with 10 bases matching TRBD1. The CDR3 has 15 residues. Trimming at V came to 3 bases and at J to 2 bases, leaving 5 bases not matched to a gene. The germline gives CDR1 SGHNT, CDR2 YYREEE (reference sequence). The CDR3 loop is CASSSPGQGTYEQYF. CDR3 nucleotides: TGTGCCAGCAGCTCTCCGGGACAGGGGACCTACGAGCAGTACTTC. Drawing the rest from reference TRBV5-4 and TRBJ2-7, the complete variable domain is ETGVTQSPTHLIKTRGQQVTLRCSSQSGHNTVSWYQQALGQGPQFIFQYYREEENGRGNFPPRFSGLQFPNYSSELNVNALELDDSALYLCASSSPGQGTYEQYFGPGTRLTVT.

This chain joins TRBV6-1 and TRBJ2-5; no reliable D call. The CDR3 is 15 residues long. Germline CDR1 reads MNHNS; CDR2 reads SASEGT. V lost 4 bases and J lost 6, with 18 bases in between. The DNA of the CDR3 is TGTGCCAGCAGTGCCGAATGGCAGCCGGGTCAGACCCAGTACTTC. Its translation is CASSAEWQPGQTQYF.

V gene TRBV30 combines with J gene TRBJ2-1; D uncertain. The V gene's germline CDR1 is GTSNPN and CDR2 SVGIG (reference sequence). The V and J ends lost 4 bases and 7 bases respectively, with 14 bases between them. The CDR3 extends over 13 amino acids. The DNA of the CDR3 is TGTGCCTGGAAACCGGGTCCCCTGAATGAGCAGTTCTTC. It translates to CAWKPGPLNEQFF.

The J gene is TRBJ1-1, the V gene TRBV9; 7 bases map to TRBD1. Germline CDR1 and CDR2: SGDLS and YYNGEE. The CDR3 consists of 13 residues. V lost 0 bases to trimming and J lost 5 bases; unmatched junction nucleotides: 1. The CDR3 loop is CASSVEQGTEAFF. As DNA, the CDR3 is TGTGCCAGCAGCGTAGAACAGGGGACTGAAGCTTTCTTT.

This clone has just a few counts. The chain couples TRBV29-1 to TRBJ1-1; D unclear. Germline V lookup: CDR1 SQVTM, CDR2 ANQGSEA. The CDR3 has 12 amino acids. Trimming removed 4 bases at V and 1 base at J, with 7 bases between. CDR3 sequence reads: CSVGSGNTEAFF. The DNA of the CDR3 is TGCAGCGTTGGATCAGGGAACACTGAAGCTTTCTTT.

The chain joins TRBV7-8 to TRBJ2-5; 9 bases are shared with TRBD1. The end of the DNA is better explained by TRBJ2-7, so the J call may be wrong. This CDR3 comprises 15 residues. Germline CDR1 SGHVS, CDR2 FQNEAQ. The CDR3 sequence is CASSLAGQGWYEQYF. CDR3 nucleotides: TGTGCCAGCAGCTTAGCTGGACAGGGGTGGTACGAGCAGTACTTC.

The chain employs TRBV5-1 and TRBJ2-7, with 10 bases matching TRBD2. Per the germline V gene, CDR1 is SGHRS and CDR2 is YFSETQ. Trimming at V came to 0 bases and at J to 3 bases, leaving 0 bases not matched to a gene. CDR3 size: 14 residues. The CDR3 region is CASSLASGSYEQYF. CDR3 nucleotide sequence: TGCGCCAGCAGCTTGGCTAGCGGGAGCTACGAGCAGTACTTC. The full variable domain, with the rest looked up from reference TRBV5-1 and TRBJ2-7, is KAGVTQTPRYLIKTRGQQVTLSCSPISGHRSVSWYQQTPGQGLQFLFEYFSETQRNKGNFPGRFSGRQFSNSRSEMNVSTLELGDSALYLCASSLASGSYEQYFGPGTRLTVT.

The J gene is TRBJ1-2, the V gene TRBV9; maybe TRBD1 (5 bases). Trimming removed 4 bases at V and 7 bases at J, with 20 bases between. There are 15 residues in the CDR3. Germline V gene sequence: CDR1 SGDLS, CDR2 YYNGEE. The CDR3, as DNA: TGTGCCAGCAGCCCCGACTTGGCAGCCCAGGGTGGCTACACCTTC. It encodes CASSPDLAAQGGYTF.

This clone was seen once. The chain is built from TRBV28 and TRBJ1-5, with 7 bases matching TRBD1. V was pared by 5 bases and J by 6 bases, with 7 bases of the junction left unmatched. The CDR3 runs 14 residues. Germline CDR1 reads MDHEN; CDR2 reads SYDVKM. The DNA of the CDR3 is TGTGCCAGCAGTAGGGACAGTAGGCCTCAGCCCCAGCATTTT. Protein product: CASSRDSRPQPQHF.

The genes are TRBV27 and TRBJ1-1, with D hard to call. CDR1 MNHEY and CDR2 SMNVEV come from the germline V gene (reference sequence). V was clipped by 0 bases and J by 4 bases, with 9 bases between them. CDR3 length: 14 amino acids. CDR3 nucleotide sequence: TGTGCCAGCAGTTTATCCCTCGTGGGCACTGAAGCTTTCTTT. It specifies CASSLSLVGTEAFF.

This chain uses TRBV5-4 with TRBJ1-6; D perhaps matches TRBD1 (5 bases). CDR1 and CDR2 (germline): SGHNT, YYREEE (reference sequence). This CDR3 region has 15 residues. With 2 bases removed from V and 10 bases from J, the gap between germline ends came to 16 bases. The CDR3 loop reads CASSFGQGGRSPLHF. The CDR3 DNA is TGTGCCAGCAGCTTTGGGCAGGGAGGACGCTCACCCCTCCACTTT. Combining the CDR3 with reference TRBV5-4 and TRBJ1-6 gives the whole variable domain ETGVTQSPTHLIKTRGQQVTLRCSSQSGHNTVSWYQQALGQGPQFIFQYYREEENGRGNFPPRFSGLQFPNYSSELNVNALELDDSALYLCASSFGQGGRSPLHFGNGTRLTVT.

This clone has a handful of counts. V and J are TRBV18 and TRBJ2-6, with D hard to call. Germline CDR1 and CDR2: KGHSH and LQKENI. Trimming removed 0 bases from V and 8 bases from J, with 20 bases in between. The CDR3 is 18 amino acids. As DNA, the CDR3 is TGTGCCAGCTCACCACCGAATGGACCCCCCTACGATCCCAACGTCCTGACTTTC. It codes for CASSPPNGPPYDPNVLTF. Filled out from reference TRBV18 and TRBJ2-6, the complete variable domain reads NAGVMQNPRHLVRRRGQEARLRCSPMKGHSHVYWYRQLPEEGLKFMVYLQKENIIDESGMPKERFSAEFPKEGPSILRIQQVVRGDSAAYFCASSPPNGPPYDPNVLTFGAGSRLTVL.

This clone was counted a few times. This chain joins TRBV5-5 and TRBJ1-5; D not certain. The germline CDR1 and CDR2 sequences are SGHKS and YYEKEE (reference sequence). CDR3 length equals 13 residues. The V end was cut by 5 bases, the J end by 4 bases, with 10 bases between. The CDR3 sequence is CASSQDTNQPQHF. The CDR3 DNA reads TGTGCCAGCAGTCAGGATACAAATCAGCCCCAGCATTTT.

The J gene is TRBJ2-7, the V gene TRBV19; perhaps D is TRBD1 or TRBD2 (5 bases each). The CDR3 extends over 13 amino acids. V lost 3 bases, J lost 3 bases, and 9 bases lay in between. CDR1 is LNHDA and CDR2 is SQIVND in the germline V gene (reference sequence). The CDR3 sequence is CASSMGRSYEQYF. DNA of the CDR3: TGTGCCAGTAGTATGGGACGGAGCTACGAGCAGTACTTC.

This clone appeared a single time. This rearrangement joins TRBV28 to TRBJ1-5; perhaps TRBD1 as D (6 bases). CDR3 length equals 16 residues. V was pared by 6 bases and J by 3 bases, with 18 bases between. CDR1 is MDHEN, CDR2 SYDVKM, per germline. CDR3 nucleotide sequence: TGTGCCAGCAGATATAACACTGACAGGAACAATCAGCCCCAGCATTTT. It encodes CASRYNTDRNNQPQHF.

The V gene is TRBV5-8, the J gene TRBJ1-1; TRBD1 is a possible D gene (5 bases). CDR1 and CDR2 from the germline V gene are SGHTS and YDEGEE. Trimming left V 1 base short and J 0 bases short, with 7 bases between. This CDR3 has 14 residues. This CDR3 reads CASSLTGLNTEAFF. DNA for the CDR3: TGTGCCAGCAGCTTGACAGGATTGAACACTGAAGCTTTCTTT.

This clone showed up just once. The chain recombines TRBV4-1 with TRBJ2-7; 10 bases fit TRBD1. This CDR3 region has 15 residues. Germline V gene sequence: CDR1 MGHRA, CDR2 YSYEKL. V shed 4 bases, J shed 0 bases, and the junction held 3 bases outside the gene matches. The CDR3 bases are TGCGCCAGCAGCCCGGGACAGGGGAGCTCCTACGAGCAGTACTTC. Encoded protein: CASSPGQGSSYEQYF.

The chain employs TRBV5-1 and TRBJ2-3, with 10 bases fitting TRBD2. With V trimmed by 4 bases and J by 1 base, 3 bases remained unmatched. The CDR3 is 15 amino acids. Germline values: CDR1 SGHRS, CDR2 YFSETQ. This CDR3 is CASSLAGARTDTQYF. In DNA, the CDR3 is TGCGCCAGCAGCCTAGCGGGAGCGCGCACAGATACGCAGTATTTT.

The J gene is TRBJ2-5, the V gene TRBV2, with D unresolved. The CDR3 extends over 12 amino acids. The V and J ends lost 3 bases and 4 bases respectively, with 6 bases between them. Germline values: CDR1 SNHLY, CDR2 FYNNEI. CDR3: CASSEVRETQYF. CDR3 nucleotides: TGTGCCAGCAGTGAGGTCAGAGAGACCCAGTACTTC.

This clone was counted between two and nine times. The CDR3 coding sequence is TGTGCCAGCAGCCCGGAATTCACAGGGAACAATGAGCAGTTCTTC. Its protein product is CASSPEFTGNNEQFF. The chain has TRBV11-2 and TRBJ2-1; TRBD1 is a possible D gene (6 bases). Trimming pared 5 bases from V and 5 bases from J, leaving 16 bases between. CDR3 length: 15 residues. Germline values: CDR1 SGHAT, CDR2 FQNNGV. Supplemented by reference TRBV11-2 and TRBJ2-1, the full variable domain reads EAGVAQSPRYKIIEKRQSVAFWCNPISGHATLYWYQQILGQGPKLLIQFQNNGVVDDSQLPKDRFSAERLKGVDSTLKIQPAKLEDSAVYLCASSPEFTGNNEQFFGPGTRLTVL.

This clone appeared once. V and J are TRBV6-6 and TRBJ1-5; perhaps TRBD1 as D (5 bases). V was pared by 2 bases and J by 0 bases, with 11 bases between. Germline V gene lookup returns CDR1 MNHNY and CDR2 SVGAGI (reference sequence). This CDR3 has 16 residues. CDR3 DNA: TGTGCCAGCAGTTACCTGGACACCACTAGCAATCAGCCCCAGCATTTT. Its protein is CASSYLDTTSNQPQHF.

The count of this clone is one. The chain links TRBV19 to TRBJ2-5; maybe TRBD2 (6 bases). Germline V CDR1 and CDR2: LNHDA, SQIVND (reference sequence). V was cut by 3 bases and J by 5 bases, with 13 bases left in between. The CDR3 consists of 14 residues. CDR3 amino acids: CASSIGSSVETQYF. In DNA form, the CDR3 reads TGTGCCAGTAGTATCGGGTCTAGCGTGGAGACCCAGTACTTC.

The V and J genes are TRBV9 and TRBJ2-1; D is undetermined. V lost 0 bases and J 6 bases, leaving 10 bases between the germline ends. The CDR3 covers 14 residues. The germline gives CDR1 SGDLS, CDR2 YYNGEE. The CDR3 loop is CASSVEQLRNEQFF. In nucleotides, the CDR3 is TGTGCCAGCAGCGTAGAACAGCTACGCAATGAGCAGTTCTTC.